Listed below are T cell receptor beta chains from one sample, sequenced in a study of response to subunit inactivated influenza vaccine. One entry per CDR3 protein results from TCRdb running MiXCR on the RT-PCR reads. This sample has about 480,000 distinct CDR3 sequences, with 9.5% to 12% found just once. Sample: PBMCs from blood, taken 45 days after vaccination. These TCRs come from a man aged 45 to 65 who received an inactivated influenza vaccine. Both conserved end residues are part of each CDR3. Fields, in order: J gene, D gene, clone size, V gene, CDR3 length, CDR3 DNA, CDR3 protein. A D gene is named only where the DNA matches it firmly. Rows may omit the clone size; those that give it use once, few, many or a size class.

J: TRBJ2-3
D: TRBD2
size: -
V: TRBV28
length: 19
DNA: TGTGCCAGCAGTTTAAGGGTGGCCGGAACTAGCGGAAGCACAGATACGCAGTATTTT
CDR3: CASSLRVAGTSGSTDTQYF

J: TRBJ2-5
D: -
size: many
V: TRBV5-6
length: 14
DNA: TGTGCCAGCAGCCTGAGCAGGGGCCTAGAGACCCAGTACTTC
CDR3: CASSLSRGLETQYF

J: TRBJ2-1
D: -
size: -
V: TRBV6-2/TRBV6-3
length: 16
DNA: TGTGCCAGCAGTTACTCTGGCGCGTCGCAGAACAATGAGCAGTTCTTC
CDR3: CASSYSGASQNNEQFF

J: TRBJ2-2
D: TRBD1
size: -
V: TRBV7-2
length: 14
DNA: TGTGCCAGCATAGAGAGGGGGCCCACCGGGGAGCTGTTTTTT
CDR3: CASIERGPTGELFF

J: TRBJ2-3
D: TRBD1
size: few
V: TRBV7-2
length: 15
DNA: TGTGCCAGCAGCCCCAGGGGGACCTTCACAGATACGCAGTATTTT
CDR3: CASSPRGTFTDTQYF

J: TRBJ2-3
D: -
size: few
V: TRBV28
length: 15
DNA: TGTGCCAGCAGTTTAATAGGGGAAGGGGCAGATACGCAGTATTTT
CDR3: CASSLIGEGADTQYF

J: TRBJ1-3
D: TRBD1
size: -
V: TRBV5-1
length: 15
DNA: TGCGCCAGCAGCTTATCCGGGACAGACGGAAACACCATATATTTT
CDR3: CASSLSGTDGNTIYF

J: TRBJ2-2
D: -
size: -
V: TRBV5-1
length: 15
DNA: TGCGCCAGCAGCCAAGGGGGGGCCGACACCGGGGAGCTGTTTTTT
CDR3: CASSQGGADTGELFF

J: TRBJ1-1
D: TRBD1
size: -
V: TRBV27
length: 13
DNA: TGTGCCAGCATTCCAGGGGGGCTCGGTGAAGCTTTCTTT
CDR3: CASIPGGLGEAFF

J: TRBJ2-2
D: -
size: -
V: TRBV5-1
length: 16
DNA: TGCGCCAGCAGCCAGCTTGCCACCGCGAACACCGGGGAGCTGTTTTTT
CDR3: CASSQLATANTGELFF

J: TRBJ2-5
D: TRBD2
size: -
V: TRBV2
length: 15
DNA: TGTGCCAGCAACCCTAGCGGGCAATACCAAGAGACCCAGTACTTC
CDR3: CASNPSGQYQETQYF

J: TRBJ2-5
D: -
size: few
V: TRBV7-9
length: 13
DNA: TGTGCCTGGGACTTCGGACCAATGGAGACCCAGTACTTC
CDR3: CAWDFGPMETQYF

J: TRBJ1-6
D: TRBD1
size: many
V: TRBV12-3/TRBV12-4
length: 15
DNA: TGTGCCAGCAGTTTATGGGACAGGGAGTTTTCACCCCTCCACTTT
CDR3: CASSLWDREFSPLHF

J: TRBJ2-1
D: -
size: many
V: TRBV12-3/TRBV12-4
length: 17
DNA: TGTGCCAGCAGTTTTAGCGGCAGGAGTGTTGGGTACAATGAGCAGTTCTTC
CDR3: CASSFSGRSVGYNEQFF

J: TRBJ2-5
D: -
size: few
V: TRBV20-1
length: 14
DNA: TGCAGTGCTAGAGGGGGTACAACCCAAGAGACCCAGTACTTC
CDR3: CSARGGTTQETQYF

J: TRBJ2-6
D: TRBD1
size: few
V: TRBV20-1
length: 16
DNA: TGCAGTGCTAGAGGTGACAGGGCCTCTGGGGCCAACGTCCTGACTTTC
CDR3: CSARGDRASGANVLTF

J: TRBJ1-3
D: TRBD1
size: -
V: TRBV11-1
length: 18
DNA: TGTGCCAGCAGCTTGCCGGGACAGGGGGCGCTTACTGGAAACACCATATATTTT
CDR3: CASSLPGQGALTGNTIYF

J: TRBJ2-3
D: TRBD2
size: few
V: TRBV9
length: 17
DNA: TGTGCCAGCAGCGCCCAAATAGCGGGAGGGGGCACAGATACGCAGTATTTT
CDR3: CASSAQIAGGGTDTQYF